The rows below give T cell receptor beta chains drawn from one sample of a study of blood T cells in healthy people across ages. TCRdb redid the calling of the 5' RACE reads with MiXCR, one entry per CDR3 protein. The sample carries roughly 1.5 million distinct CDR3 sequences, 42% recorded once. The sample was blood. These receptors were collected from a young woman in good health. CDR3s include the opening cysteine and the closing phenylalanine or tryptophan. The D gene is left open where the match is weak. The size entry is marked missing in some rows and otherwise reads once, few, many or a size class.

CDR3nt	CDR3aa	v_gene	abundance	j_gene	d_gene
TGTGCCAGCAGCTCACCCAGCGGGTACGGTGGCTACACCTTC	CASSSPSGYGGYTF	TRBV7-2	few	TRBJ1-2	.
TGTGCCAGCAGCCAAGATAGGACCGAGACGGGGGGCGAGCAGTACTTC	CASSQDRTETGGEQYF	TRBV4-2	.	TRBJ2-7	TRBD2
TGTGCCAGCAGCCTCCGGCCTGGGGTTAACAATGAGCAGTACTTC	CASSLRPGVNNEQYF	TRBV7-2	.	TRBJ2-7	.
TGCGCCAGCAGGGCGGGGCCATCCCAAGAGACCCAGTACTTC	CASRAGPSQETQYF	TRBV5-1	.	TRBJ2-5	.
TGCAGTGCCCCTTCCGACCACACTGAAGCTTTCTTT	CSAPSDHTEAFF	TRBV20-1	.	TRBJ1-1	.
TGCAGCGTTGATCCTAGCGGGCTAACAGATACGCAGTATTTT	CSVDPSGLTDTQYF	TRBV29-1	few	TRBJ2-3	TRBD2
TGTGCCAGCAGCCAGGATAGGTTGGTGGAGACCCAGTACTTC	CASSQDRLVETQYF	TRBV6-1	few	TRBJ2-5	.
TGTGCCAGCAGCTTAGGAGAGGGATGGGATGGCTACACCTTC	CASSLGEGWDGYTF	TRBV13	.	TRBJ1-2	.
TGCGCCAGCAGCCAAGAGAGGGGGGCGACCTACAATGAGCAGTTCTTC	CASSQERGATYNEQFF	TRBV4-1	.	TRBJ2-1	.
TGTGCCAGCAGCTTGCACAGGGGACAAAATGAAAAACTGTTTTTT	CASSLHRGQNEKLFF	TRBV7-6	few	TRBJ1-4	TRBD1
TGCAGTGCCAGAGGGCCTTCCGGGAGTCAAGAGACCCAGTACTTC	CSARGPSGSQETQYF	TRBV20-1	.	TRBJ2-5	.
TGCAGTGCTAGAGAGACAGGTGGAAACACCATATATTTT	CSARETGGNTIYF	TRBV20-1	.	TRBJ1-3	.
TGCAGTGTGGGACGGATGAATCAGCCCCAGCATTTT	CSVGRMNQPQHF	TRBV20-1	.	TRBJ1-5	.
TGCGCCAGCAGCCAAGAAAGGTTCCCTGCCAGGGGTAGCGAAAAACTGTTTTTT	CASSQERFPARGSEKLFF	TRBV4-1	.	TRBJ1-4	.
TGTGCCAGCAGTTACCAGGGGGCGTCTGGAAACACCATATATTTT	CASSYQGASGNTIYF	TRBV27	.	TRBJ1-3	TRBD1
TGTGCCAGCAGTTATAGGTCAGGGCCATATAGCAATCAGCCCCAGCATTTT	CASSYRSGPYSNQPQHF	TRBV6-6	.	TRBJ1-5	.
TGTGCCAGCAGCTTGGTGAGAGTCAGCAGAGAGACCCAGTACTTC	CASSLVRVSRETQYF	TRBV5-5	few	TRBJ2-5	.
TGTGCCAGCAGCCAAGCACCGTTGAGCAGCACTGAAGCTTTCTTT	CASSQAPLSSTEAFF	TRBV3-1	.	TRBJ1-1	.
TGCGCCAGCAGCTTATCAGGGACTAGCGGGACCCATACCTACAATGAGCAGTTCTTC	CASSLSGTSGTHTYNEQFF	TRBV7-3	.	TRBJ2-1	TRBD2
TGTGCCAGCAGCTTAGAACAGGGGGCTACAGATACGCAGTATTTT	CASSLEQGATDTQYF	TRBV7-9	.	TRBJ2-3	TRBD1
TGTGCCAGCAGCTTAGGGGCAGGGGGCCTGTTTGATGAGCAGTTCTTC	CASSLGAGGLFDEQFF	TRBV7-8	.	TRBJ2-1	TRBD1
TGTGCCAGCAGTAGGGGACTTTCGCCAGATACGCAGTATTTT	CASSRGLSPDTQYF	TRBV4-2	few	TRBJ2-3	.
TGTGCCAGCAGTTACGGGACAGGGGTCCACACTGAAGCTTTCTTT	CASSYGTGVHTEAFF	TRBV6-5	.	TRBJ1-1	TRBD1
TGTGCCAGCAGCGTAGTTCGGACAGGGAGTCTTAACTATGGCTACACCTTC	CASSVVRTGSLNYGYTF	TRBV9	few	TRBJ1-2	TRBD1
TGTGCCATCGGGGGGGGGAACCAAGAGACCCAGTACTTC	CAIGGGNQETQYF	TRBV10-3	.	TRBJ2-5	TRBD2
TGTGCCAGCAGCTTAGATAACGGGGGGGTCTGGAATGAGCAGTTCTTC	CASSLDNGGVWNEQFF	TRBV7-2	.	TRBJ2-1	TRBD2
TGTGCCAGCAGCTCTACCCTGGAAGCTAACCATGGCTACACCTTC	CASSSTLEANHGYTF	TRBV7-9	.	TRBJ1-2	.
TGTGCCAGCAGCCCCGAGCCCTACAATGAGCAGTTCTTC	CASSPEPYNEQFF	TRBV5-4	.	TRBJ2-1	.
TGTGCCACCAGCCTTAGTGGCTATGGCTACACCTTC	CATSLSGYGYTF	TRBV15	few	TRBJ1-2	.
TGCAGCGTTGACGGAGGGACCGGGGAGCTGTTTTTT	CSVDGGTGELFF	TRBV29-1	.	TRBJ2-2	.
TGTGCCAGCAGCAAATCACAGGGTTTCGGAAACACCATATATTTT	CASSKSQGFGNTIYF	TRBV7-9	.	TRBJ1-3	.
TGTGCCAGCAGCTTAACTAGCAGTAACAATGAGCGGTTCTTC	CASSLTSSNNERFF	TRBV7-3	.	TRBJ2-1	.
TGCAGTGCTAGACAGGGACTGATAGATACGCAGTATTTT	CSARQGLIDTQYF	TRBV20-1	few	TRBJ2-3	.
TGTGCCGTGAGACTAGCGGGACCTAAGTTCTTC	CAVRLAGPKFF	TRBV30	.	TRBJ2-1	TRBD2
TGTGCCATCAGTCTCCAGGGTTGGTATGGGGCCAACGTCCTGACTTTC	CAISLQGWYGANVLTF	TRBV10-3	many	TRBJ2-6	.
TGTGCCAGCAGCTTCGGGGGCCTCAGCTCCTACAATGAGCAGTTCTTC	CASSFGGLSSYNEQFF	TRBV7-2	.	TRBJ2-1	.
TGCAGCGTTGGACGGGGGGCAGATACGCAGTATTTT	CSVGRGADTQYF	TRBV29-1	.	TRBJ2-3	TRBD2
TGCAGTGCTGACGCGTTCAAAGTAGGCAATGAGCAGTTCTTC	CSADAFKVGNEQFF	TRBV20-1	few	TRBJ2-1	.
TGCAGTGCTAGAGATAGGCCGTCGGCCTATGGCTACACCTTC	CSARDRPSAYGYTF	TRBV20-1	few	TRBJ1-2	.
TGCGCCAGCATCCAAGGAGTACATTCGAACACCGGGGAGCTGTTTTTT	CASIQGVHSNTGELFF	TRBV4-3	.	TRBJ2-2	.
TGTGCCAGCAGTTTGATGGGGCCACGGGGAACACCCCTCCACTTT	CASSLMGPRGTPLHF	TRBV6-5	many	TRBJ1-6	.
TGTGCTAGTGGTTCGAGGACTAGCGGGAGGGGGGTATTTAATGAGCAGTTCTTC	CASGSRTSGRGVFNEQFF	TRBV12-5	.	TRBJ2-1	TRBD2
TGTGCCTGGAGTCAGGGACAGACCTACGAGCAGTACTTC	CAWSQGQTYEQYF	TRBV30	.	TRBJ2-7	TRBD1
TGTGCCAGCAAGAGAGGGGGCTTCTACTATGGCTACACCTTC	CASKRGGFYYGYTF	TRBV27	.	TRBJ1-2	TRBD1
TGCGCCAGCAGCCAAGTACGGGACAATGAGCAGTTCTTC	CASSQVRDNEQFF	TRBV4-3	.	TRBJ2-1	.
TGTGCCAGCAGTTTTGCTCAGGGGAACTATGGCTACACCTTC	CASSFAQGNYGYTF	TRBV12-3/TRBV12-4	.	TRBJ1-2	.
TGCGCCAGCAGCTTGATGGCTCACTATGAGCAGTTCTTC	CASSLMAHYEQFF	TRBV5-1	.	TRBJ2-1	.
TGTGCCAGCAGTTACCTTGGGCGCAATCCGCCCCAGCATTTT	CASSYLGRNPPQHF	TRBV6-5	once	TRBJ1-5	.
TGTGCCAGCAGTCCCCCTTCCGGGTGGGCAGATACGCAGTATTTT	CASSPPSGWADTQYF	TRBV7-6	.	TRBJ2-3	.
TGCAGTGCTAAGAGACCGGGACGGCAGAACACTGAAGCTTTCTTT	CSAKRPGRQNTEAFF	TRBV20-1	.	TRBJ1-1	.
TGTGCCAGCAGCCAAGGTCCGGGGGCGCGCGGCTACACCTTC	CASSQGPGARGYTF	TRBV4-2	few	TRBJ1-2	.
TGTGCCAGCAGCAAGGGGGGGGCGAGCTCCTACAATGAGCAGTACTTC	CASSKGGASSYNEQYF	TRBV5-4	.	TRBJ2-7	.